This T cell receptor (beta chain) was identified in a study of control samples from healthy donors and cancer patients. Per germline, CDR1 SGHDN and CDR2 FVKESK. The CDR3 length is 14 residues. V dropped 3 bases and J dropped 8 bases, with 16 bases sitting between them. Clones were sequenced by immunoSEQ multiplex PCR, and TCRdb holds only the in-frame ones, with some missing. The sample lists 5,500 to 7,500 clones, around 72% occurring once. This clone has more than one count but fewer than ten. The sample was formalin-fixed, paraffin-embedded tissue. The sequence was collected from a male donor with melanoma. The J gene is TRBJ1-1, the V gene TRBV14, with D hard to call. The CDR3 DNA reads as TGTGCCAGCAGCCACGGTGGCAAGACGAGGGAAGCTTTCTTT. Its translation is CASSHGGKTREAFF.